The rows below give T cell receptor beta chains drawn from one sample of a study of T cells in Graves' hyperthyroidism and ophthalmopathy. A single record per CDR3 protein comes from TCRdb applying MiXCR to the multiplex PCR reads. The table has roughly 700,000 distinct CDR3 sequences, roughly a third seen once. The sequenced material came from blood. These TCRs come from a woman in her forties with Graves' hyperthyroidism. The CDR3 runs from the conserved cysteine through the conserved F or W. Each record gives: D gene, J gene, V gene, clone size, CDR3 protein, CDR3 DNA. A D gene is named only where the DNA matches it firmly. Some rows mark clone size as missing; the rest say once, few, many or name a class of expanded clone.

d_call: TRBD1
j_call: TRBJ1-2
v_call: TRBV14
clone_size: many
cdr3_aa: CASSPGTAYTF
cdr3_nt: TGTGCCAGCAGCCCAGGGACAGCCTACACCTTC

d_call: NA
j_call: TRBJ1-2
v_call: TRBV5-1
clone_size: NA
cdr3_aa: CASSLGPSSDGYTF
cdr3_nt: TGCGCCAGCAGCTTGGGCCCAAGCTCCGATGGCTACACCTTC

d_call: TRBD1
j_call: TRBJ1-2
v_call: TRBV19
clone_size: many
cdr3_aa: CASRDSIFYGYTF
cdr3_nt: TGTGCCAGCCGGGACAGTATTTTCTATGGCTACACCTTC

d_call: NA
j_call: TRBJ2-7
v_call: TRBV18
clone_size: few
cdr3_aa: CASSPPLPSYEQYF
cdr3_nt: TGTGCCAGCTCACCACCTCTACCATCCTACGAGCAGTACTTC

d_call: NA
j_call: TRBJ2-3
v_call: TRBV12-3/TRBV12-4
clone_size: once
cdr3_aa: CASSDLWAGTQYF
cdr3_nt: TGTGCCAGCAGTGACCTCTGGGCCGGTACGCAGTATTTT

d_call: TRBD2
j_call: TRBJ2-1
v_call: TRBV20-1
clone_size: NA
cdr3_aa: CSARDTLAGGPNEQFF
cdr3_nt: TGCAGTGCTAGAGATACACTAGCGGGGGGACCCAATGAGCAGTTCTTC

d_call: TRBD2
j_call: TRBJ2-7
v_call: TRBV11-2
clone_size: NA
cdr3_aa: CASSFSSTNLAGATYEQYF
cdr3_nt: TGTGCCAGCAGCTTCTCCAGCACAAACCTAGCGGGGGCCACCTACGAGCAGTACTTC

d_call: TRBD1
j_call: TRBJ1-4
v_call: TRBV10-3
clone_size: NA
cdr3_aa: CAIKDRVGFDEKLFF
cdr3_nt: TGTGCCATCAAGGACAGGGTCGGATTTGATGAAAAACTGTTTTTT

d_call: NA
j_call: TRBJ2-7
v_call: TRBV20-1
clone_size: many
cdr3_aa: CSAKRFYGNEQYF
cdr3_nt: TGCAGTGCGAAGCGATTCTACGGCAACGAGCAGTACTTC

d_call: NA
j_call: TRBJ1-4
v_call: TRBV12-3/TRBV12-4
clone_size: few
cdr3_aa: CASSPEGSNEKLFF
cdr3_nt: TGTGCCAGCAGTCCGGAAGGCTCTAATGAAAAACTGTTTTTT

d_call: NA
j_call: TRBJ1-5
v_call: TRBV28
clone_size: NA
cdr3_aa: CASTDGLRPQHF
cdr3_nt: TGTGCCAGCACGGACGGGTTGCGGCCCCAGCATTTT

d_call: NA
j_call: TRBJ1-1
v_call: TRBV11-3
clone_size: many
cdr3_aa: CASSLSGGGMNTEAFF
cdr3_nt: TGTGCCAGCAGCCTCAGCGGTGGGGGGATGAACACTGAAGCTTTCTTT

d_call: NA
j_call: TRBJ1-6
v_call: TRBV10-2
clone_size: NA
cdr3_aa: CASSETGQSPLHF
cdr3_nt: TGCGCCAGCAGTGAGACAGGGCAATCACCCCTCCACTTT

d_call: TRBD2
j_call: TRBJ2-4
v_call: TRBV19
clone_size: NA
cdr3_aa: CASSSGGGKNIQYF
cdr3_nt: TGTGCCAGTAGTAGCGGGGGGGGAAAAAACATTCAGTACTTC

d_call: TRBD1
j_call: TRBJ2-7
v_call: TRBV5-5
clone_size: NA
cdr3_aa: CASRLQGYLGYEQYF
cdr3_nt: TGTGCCAGCAGGCTACAGGGGTACTTAGGTTACGAGCAGTACTTC

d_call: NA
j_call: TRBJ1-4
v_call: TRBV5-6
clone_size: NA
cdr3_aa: CASSPPGAEKLFF
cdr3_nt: TGTGCCAGCAGCCCCCCGGGGGCAGAAAAACTGTTTTTT

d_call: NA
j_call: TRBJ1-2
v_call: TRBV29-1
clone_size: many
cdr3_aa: CSVEGSAQSYGYTF
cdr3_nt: TGCAGCGTTGAAGGTTCGGCCCAGAGTTATGGCTACACCTTC